The clone carrying this TCR beta chain was counted only a few times. The antigen is undetermined. The sample belongs to a study of CD8+ T cells in alopecia areata. Using a FACSAria, the CD4+ and CD8+ T cells were sorted from the PBMCs. Trimming took 0 bases from V and 1 from J, leaving 5 bases between them. The CDR3 contains 14 residues. Germline CDR1 and CDR2: KGHSH and LQKENI. Extraction of RNA preceded its reverse transcription into cDNA, which served as the sequencing template. Measured with immunoSEQ multiplex PCR; TCRdb has only the in-frame clones, and not every one. This sample carries roughly 100,000 clones, 55% of them seen once, and the ten largest clones take more than 8%. Findings and caveats of the study: Elevated clonality characterized lesional scalp relative to normal scalp, particularly in alopecia totalis/universalis. In patients, TCRs were shared less clearly than in mice, and HLA may possibly be involved.

This sequence was found in a human donor in good health. Source material: CD4+ T cells sorted from blood. The chain uses TRBV18 and TRBJ2-3; D may be TRBD2 (5 bases). The CDR3 spells CASSPPRGTDTQYF. The CDR3 DNA reads TGTGCCAGCTCACCACCGCGGGGCACAGATACGCAGTATTTT.